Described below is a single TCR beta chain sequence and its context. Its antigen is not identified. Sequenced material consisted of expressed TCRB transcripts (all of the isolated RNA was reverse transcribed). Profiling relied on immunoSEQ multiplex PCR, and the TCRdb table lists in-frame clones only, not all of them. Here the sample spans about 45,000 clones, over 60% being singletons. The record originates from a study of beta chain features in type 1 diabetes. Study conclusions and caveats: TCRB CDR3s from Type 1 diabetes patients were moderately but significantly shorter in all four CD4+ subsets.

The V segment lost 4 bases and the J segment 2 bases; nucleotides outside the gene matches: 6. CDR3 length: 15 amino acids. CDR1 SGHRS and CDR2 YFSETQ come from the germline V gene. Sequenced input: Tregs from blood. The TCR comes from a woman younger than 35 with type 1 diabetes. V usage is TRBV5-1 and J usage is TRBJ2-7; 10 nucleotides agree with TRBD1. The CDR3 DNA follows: TGCGCCAGCAGCACGGGACAGGGGACAACCTACGAGCAGTACTTC. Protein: CASSTGQGTTYEQYF.